Below, one T cell receptor (beta chain) is given with its context. Its antigen is not known. Assay runs were performed at deep level. Libraries were prepared by immunoSEQ multiplex PCR; TCRdb keeps only in-frame clonotypes and omits some of them. The sample yields approximately 1.9 million clones, over 85% seen once. The sample is drawn from a study of shared clonotypes between healthy human individuals. V lost 2 bases, J lost 4 bases, and 9 bases stayed unmatched. Germline V gives CDR1 LGHNA, CDR2 YSLEER. The CDR3 sequence is 18 residues long. Notes on the study in general: Researchers sampled blood only, noting tissue repertoires likely differ.

CD45RO-negative CD8 cells positively selected for CCR7 made up the naive population, which excluded terminally differentiated effector memory CD45RA+ cells. This TCR was sampled from a young man in good health. Some clones in this sample may be carry-over from other donors' samples. The gene calls are TRBV4-3 and TRBJ2-2; 11 positions match TRBD2. Input material: naive CD8+ T cells from PBMCs. The CDR3: CASSQPPSSGRVTGELFF. Written as DNA, the CDR3 is TGCGCCAGCAGCCAACCACCGAGTAGCGGGAGGGTCACCGGGGAGCTGTTTTTT.